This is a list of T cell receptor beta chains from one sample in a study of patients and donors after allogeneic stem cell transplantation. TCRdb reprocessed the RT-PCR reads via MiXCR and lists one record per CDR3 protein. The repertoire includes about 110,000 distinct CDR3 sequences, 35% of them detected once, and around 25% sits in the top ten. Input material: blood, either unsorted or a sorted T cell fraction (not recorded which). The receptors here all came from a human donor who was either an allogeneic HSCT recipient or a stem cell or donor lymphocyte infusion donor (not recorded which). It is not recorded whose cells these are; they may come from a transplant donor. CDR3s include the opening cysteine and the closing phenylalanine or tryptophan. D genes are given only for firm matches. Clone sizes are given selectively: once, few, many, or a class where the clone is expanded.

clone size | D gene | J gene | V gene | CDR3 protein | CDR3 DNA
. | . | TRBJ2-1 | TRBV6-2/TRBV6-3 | CASSYDSPRNEQFF | TGTGCCAGCAGTTACGACAGCCCGCGGAATGAGCAGTTCTTC
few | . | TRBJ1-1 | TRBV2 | CASSEAPGHNTEAFF | TGTGCCAGCAGTGAGGCCCCAGGACATAACACTGAAGCTTTCTTT
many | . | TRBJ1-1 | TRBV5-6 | CASSLYDRQMNTEAFF | TGTGCCAGCAGCTTGTATGATCGCCAAATGAACACTGAAGCTTTCTTT
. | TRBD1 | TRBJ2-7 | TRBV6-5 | CASSSPGQSEFEQYF | TGTGCCAGCAGTTCGCCGGGACAGAGTGAATTCGAGCAGTACTTC
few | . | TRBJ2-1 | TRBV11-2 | CASSLVGRNDEQFF | TGTGCCAGCAGCTTAGTGGGCAGAAACGATGAGCAGTTCTTC
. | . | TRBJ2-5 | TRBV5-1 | CASSLVPGDQETQYF | TGCGCCAGCAGCTTGGTGCCGGGAGACCAAGAGACCCAGTACTTC
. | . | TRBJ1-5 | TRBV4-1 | CASSQRGGNQPQHF | TGCGCCAGCAGCCAGAGGGGGGGCAATCAGCCCCAGCATTTT
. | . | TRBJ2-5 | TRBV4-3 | CASSQGYPYQETQYF | TGCGCCAGCAGCCAAGGCTACCCGTACCAAGAGACCCAGTACTTC
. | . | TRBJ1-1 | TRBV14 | CASSQDLGLMNTEAFF | TGTGCCAGCAGCCAAGACCTCGGGCTTATGAACACTGAAGCTTTCTTT
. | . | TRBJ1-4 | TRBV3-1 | CASSQGDQPTNEKLFF | TGTGCCAGCAGCCAGGGGGACCAACCAACTAATGAAAAACTGTTTTTT
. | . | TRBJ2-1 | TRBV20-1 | CSARVMNNEQFF | TGCAGTGCTAGAGTAATGAACAATGAGCAGTTCTTC
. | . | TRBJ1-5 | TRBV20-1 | CSARDDPRGNQPQHF | TGCAGTGCTAGAGATGATCCCCGAGGTAATCAGCCCCAGCATTTT
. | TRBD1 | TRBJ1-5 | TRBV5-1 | CASSLSAGDRQPQHF | TGCGCCAGCAGCTTGTCGGCAGGGGACAGGCAGCCCCAGCATTTT
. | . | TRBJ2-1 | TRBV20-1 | CSASFPLNSYNEQFF | TGCAGTGCTAGCTTCCCCCTAAACTCCTACAATGAGCAGTTCTTC
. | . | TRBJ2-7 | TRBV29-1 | CSVENRLYEQYF | TGCAGCGTTGAAAACAGACTTTACGAGCAGTACTTC
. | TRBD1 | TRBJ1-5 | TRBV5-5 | CASSFYLRTGGMGNQPQHF | TGTGCCAGCAGCTTTTACCTGAGGACAGGGGGCATGGGCAATCAGCCCCAGCATTTT
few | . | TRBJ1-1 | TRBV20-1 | CSARRDKNTEAFF | TGCAGTGCTAGACGGGATAAGAACACTGAAGCTTTCTTT
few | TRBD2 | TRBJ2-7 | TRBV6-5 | CASRLAGVREQYF | TGTGCCAGCAGACTAGCGGGAGTCCGGGAGCAGTACTTC
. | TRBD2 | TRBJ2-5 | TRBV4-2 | CASSHPLAGVETQYF | TGTGCCAGCAGCCACCCACTAGCGGGAGTTGAGACCCAGTACTTC
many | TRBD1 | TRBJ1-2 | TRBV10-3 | CAISKGQLIPPNYGYTF | TGTGCCATCAGTAAGGGACAGCTGATCCCCCCTAACTATGGCTACACCTTC
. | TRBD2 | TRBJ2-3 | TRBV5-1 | CASSPGTSVADTQYF | TGCGCCAGCAGCCCCGGGACTAGCGTGGCAGATACGCAGTATTTT
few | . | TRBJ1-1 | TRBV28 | CASSLTGKVGRGTEAFF | TGTGCCAGCAGTTTAACAGGGAAGGTGGGCCGGGGCACTGAAGCTTTCTTT
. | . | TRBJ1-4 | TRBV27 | CASSFQGGTNEKLFF | TGTGCCAGCAGTTTCCAGGGAGGCACTAATGAAAAACTGTTTTTT
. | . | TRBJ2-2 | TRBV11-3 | CASSPTGELFF | TGTGCCAGCAGCCCCACCGGGGAGCTGTTTTTT
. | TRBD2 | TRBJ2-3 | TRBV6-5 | CASRGLAGRISDTQYF | TGTGCCAGCAGGGGACTAGCGGGACGGATTTCAGATACGCAGTATTTT
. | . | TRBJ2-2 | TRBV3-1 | CASSPTRRPGELFF | TGTGCCAGCAGCCCGACTAGACGGCCCGGGGAGCTGTTTTTT
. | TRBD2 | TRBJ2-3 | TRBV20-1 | CSARVGWTSGIGDTQYF | TGCAGTGCTAGAGTGGGTTGGACTAGCGGGATCGGAGATACGCAGTATTTT
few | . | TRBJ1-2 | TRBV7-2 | CASSLGNGYGYTF | TGTGCCAGCAGCTTAGGCAACGGCTATGGCTACACCTTC
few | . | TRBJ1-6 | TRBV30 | CACNRKATNSPLHF | TGTGCCTGCAATCGGAAGGCGACGAATTCACCCCTCCACTTT
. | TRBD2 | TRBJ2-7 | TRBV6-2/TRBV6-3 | CASSPALATSGRLYEQYF | TGTGCCAGCAGTCCCGCCCTTGCCACTAGCGGGAGGCTCTACGAGCAGTACTTC
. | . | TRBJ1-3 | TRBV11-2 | CASSLVGTIYF | TGTGCCAGCAGCTTAGTCGGCACCATATATTTT
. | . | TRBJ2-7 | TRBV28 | CASSLEGPEFYEQYF | TGTGCCAGCAGTTTGGAGGGGCCAGAATTCTACGAGCAGTACTTC
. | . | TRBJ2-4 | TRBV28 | CASRQALESQYF | TGTGCCAGCAGGCAGGCTCTGGAAAGTCAGTACTTC
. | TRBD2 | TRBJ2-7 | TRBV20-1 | CSANGGGVYEQYF | TGCAGTGCTAACGGTGGGGGGGTCTACGAGCAGTACTTC
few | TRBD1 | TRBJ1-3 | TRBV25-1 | CASTEGQGGGNTIYF | TGTGCCAGCACAGAAGGACAGGGCGGAGGAAACACCATATATTTT
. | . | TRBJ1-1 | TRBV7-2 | CASSLQGIGTEAFF | TGTGCCAGCAGCTTGCAGGGGATTGGCACTGAAGCTTTCTTT
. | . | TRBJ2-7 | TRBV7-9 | CASSRPVRYEQYF | TGTGCCAGCAGCCGACCGGTCCGCTACGAGCAGTACTTC
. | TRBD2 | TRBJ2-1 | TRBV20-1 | CSATQTSPTHNEQFF | TGCAGTGCTACCCAGACTAGCCCGACCCACAATGAGCAGTTCTTC
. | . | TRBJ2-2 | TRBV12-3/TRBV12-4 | CASSTPFTGLGELFF | TGTGCCAGCAGTACCCCTTTTACAGGGCTCGGGGAGCTGTTTTTT
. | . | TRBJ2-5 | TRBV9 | CASSVNGQETQYF | TGTGCCAGCAGCGTAAATGGACAAGAGACCCAGTACTTC
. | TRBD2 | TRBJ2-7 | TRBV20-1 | CSVYSGSGSGEQYF | TGCAGTGTATATAGCGGGAGCGGTTCCGGCGAGCAGTACTTC
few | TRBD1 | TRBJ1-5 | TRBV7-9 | CASSSDRGSNQPQHF | TGTGCCAGCAGCTCGGACAGGGGGTCCAATCAGCCCCAGCATTTT
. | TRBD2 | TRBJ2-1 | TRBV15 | CATSRDLGRESLEQFF | TGTGCCACCAGCAGAGATTTAGGGCGGGAGTCCCTGGAGCAGTTCTTC
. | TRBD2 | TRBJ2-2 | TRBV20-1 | CSARRGDTGELFF | TGCAGTGCGAGACGGGGGGACACCGGGGAGCTGTTTTTT
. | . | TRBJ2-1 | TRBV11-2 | CASSLIFSSYNEQFF | TGTGCCAGCAGCTTAATCTTTAGCTCCTACAATGAGCAGTTCTTC
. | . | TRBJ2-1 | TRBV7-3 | CASSLGGNYNEQFF | TGTGCCAGCAGCTTAGGGGGGAACTACAATGAGCAGTTCTTC
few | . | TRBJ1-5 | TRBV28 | CASSPPRSLVPHF | TGTGCCAGCAGTCCACCCCGGTCCCTCGTCCCGCATTTT
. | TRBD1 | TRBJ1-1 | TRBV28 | CASGQGGAKAFF | TGTGCCTCCGGACAGGGTGGGGCGAAAGCTTTCTTT
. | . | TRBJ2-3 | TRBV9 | CASSGNLGPDTQYF | TGTGCCAGCAGCGGTAATTTAGGGCCTGATACGCAGTATTTT
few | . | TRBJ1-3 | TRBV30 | CAWNTGVGNTIYF | TGTGCCTGGAATACGGGGGTTGGAAACACCATATATTTT
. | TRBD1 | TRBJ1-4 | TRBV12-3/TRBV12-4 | CASRAGGAGEKLFF | TGTGCCAGCAGAGCAGGGGGCGCGGGTGAAAAACTGTTTTTT
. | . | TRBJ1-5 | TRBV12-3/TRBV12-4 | CASRLFFNQPQHF | TGTGCCAGCAGATTATTCTTCAATCAGCCCCAGCATTTT
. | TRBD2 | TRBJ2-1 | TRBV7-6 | CASSLAFIRTSGSEQFF | TGTGCCAGCAGCTTAGCCTTTATCCGGACTAGCGGGAGCGAGCAGTTCTTC
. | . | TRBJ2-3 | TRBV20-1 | CSARDYRTVTDTQYF | TGCAGTGCTAGAGATTACAGGACTGTGACAGATACGCAGTATTTT
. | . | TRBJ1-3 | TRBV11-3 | CASSLRTTGNTIYF | TGTGCCAGCAGCTTGAGGACGACTGGAAACACCATATATTTT
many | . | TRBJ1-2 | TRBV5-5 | CASSLGRADYGYTF | TGTGCCAGCAGCTTGGGCAGGGCGGACTATGGCTACACCTTC
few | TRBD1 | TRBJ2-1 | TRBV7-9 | CASSGQGRGGYNEQFF | TGTGCCAGCAGCGGACAGGGTAGAGGAGGGTACAATGAGCAGTTCTTC
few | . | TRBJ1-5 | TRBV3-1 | CASSQGRSNQPQHF | TGTGCCAGCAGCCAAGGGCGGAGCAATCAGCCCCAGCATTTT
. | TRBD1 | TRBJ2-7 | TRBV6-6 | CASSPPGQETYEQYF | TGTGCCAGCAGTCCCCCGGGACAGGAGACCTACGAGCAGTACTTC
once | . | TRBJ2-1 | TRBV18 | CASSPQLVLFTYNEQFF | TGTGCCAGCTCACCACAACTAGTCCTCTTCACCTACAATGAGCAGTTCTTC